These 14 T cell receptor beta chains originate from one sample sequenced in a study of T cell changes during pregnancy in multiple sclerosis. Clones were sequenced by immunoSEQ multiplex PCR, and TCRdb holds only the in-frame ones, with some missing. The top ten hold about 0.6% of the sample, which has tens of thousands of clones, 90% to 95% seen once. The sequences come from peripheral blood, collected in the third trimester of pregnancy. These receptors all come from a female donor with multiple sclerosis, enrolled in a pregnancy study.

The rearrangement joins TRBV2 to TRBJ1-4, with 7 bases fitting TRBD1. The J segment lost 8 bases and the V segment lost 7 bases, leaving 10 bases of the junction unmatched. CDR1 and CDR2 from the germline V gene are SNHLY and FYNNEI. The CDR3 covers 14 residues. Written as DNA, the CDR3 is TGTGCCAGCACCCAGACAGGGCGGTCCGAAAAACTGTTTTTT. This translates into CASTQTGRSEKLFF.

The chain links TRBV7-2 to TRBJ2-1; TRBD2 aligns across 9 bases. This CDR3 has 16 residues. J lost 9 bases, V lost 2 bases, and 11 bases had no gene match. Germline V gene sequence: CDR1 SGHTA, CDR2 FQGNSA. Here the CDR3 DNA reads TGTGCCAGCAGCTTACTTCTAGCGGGATTGGGGGCTGAGCAGTTCTTC. This codes for CASSLLLAGLGAEQFF.

V is TRBV14 and J is TRBJ2-6; TRBD2 agrees at 7 bases. After removal of 8 bases from V and 2 bases from J, the junction contained 6 bases not matched to a gene. The CDR3 sequence is 15 residues long. Germline loops: CDR1 SGHDN, CDR2 FVKESK. The CDR3 nucleotides read TGTGCCAGCTATCTAAGCGGGGCTGGGGCCAACGTCCTGACTTTC. Translated, it gives CASYLSGAGANVLTF.

The J gene is TRBJ2-4, the V gene TRBV5-4; D might be TRBD2 (7 bases). CDR1 and CDR2 from the germline V gene are SGHNT and YYREEE (reference sequence). Between the trimmed V and J ends, which lost 3 bases and 5 bases, there was a span of 12 bases. The CDR3 has 14 residues. CDR3 coding DNA: TGTGCCAGCAGCTATAAGGGGGGGGAAAACATTCAGTACTTC. It yields the protein CASSYKGGENIQYF.

The chain links TRBV9 to TRBJ2-2, with no clear D. Germline CDR1 reads SGDLS; CDR2 reads YYNGEE. V lost 0 bases to trimming and J lost 7 bases, with 4 bases between them. This CDR3 is 12 amino acids long. This CDR3 is CASSVGGGELFF. Written as DNA, the CDR3 is TGTGCCAGCAGCGTAGGAGGCGGGGAGCTGTTTTTT.

The rearrangement links TRBV7-9 to TRBJ2-3, with TRBD2 matching over 7 bases. The V and J ends lost 4 bases and 2 bases, in that order; junction bases with no gene match: 6. The CDR3 loop spans 15 amino acids. Germline values: CDR1 SEHNR, CDR2 FQNEAQ (reference sequence). This CDR3 is CASSSTGGPTDTQYF. The DNA of the CDR3 is TGTGCCAGCAGCTCAACGGGGGGACCCACAGATACGCAGTATTTT.

This sequence joins TRBV6-4 and TRBJ2-2; 8 nucleotides agree with TRBD2. CDR3 size: 15 residues. Germline V gene sequence: CDR1 MRHNA, CDR2 SNTAGT. J was trimmed by 5 bases and V by 3 bases; bases with no gene match: 5. CDR3 nucleotide sequence: TGTGCCAGCAGTGAAGGACTAGCCGGGACCGGGGAGCTGTTTTTT. This translates into CASSEGLAGTGELFF.

The chain combines TRBV7-8 with TRBJ2-5, with 10 nucleotides matching TRBD2. This CDR3 has 14 amino acids. Germline V gives CDR1 SGHVS, CDR2 FQNEAQ. V trimming: 5 bases; J trimming: 4 bases; junction bases outside the gene matches: 4. CDR3 loop: CASSPGLAIETQYF. In DNA, the CDR3 is TGTGCCAGCAGCCCGGGACTAGCGATAGAGACCCAGTACTTC.

CDR3 protein: CASSYGGGTTNYGYTF. CDR3 in DNA: TGTGCCAGCAGTTACGGGGGGGGGACTACTAACTATGGCTACACCTTC. The chain carries TRBV6-5 and TRBJ1-2; D is perhaps TRBD1 (5 bases). The V end lost 2 bases, the J end lost 0 bases, and 13 bases lay between the germline ends. The CDR3 extends over 16 amino acids. CDR1 and CDR2 (germline): MNHEY, SVGAGI.

The genes are TRBV9 and TRBJ2-1; D possibly corresponds to TRBD2 (7 bases). Per germline, CDR1 SGDLS and CDR2 YYNGEE. Trimming removed 0 bases at V and 1 base at J, with 17 bases between. This CDR3 has 18 residues. The CDR3 region has the DNA TGTGCCAGCAGCGTAGATGGGGGGGGCCGATCATCCTACAATGAGCAGTTCTTC. Translation: CASSVDGGGRSSYNEQFF. Drawing the rest from reference TRBV9 and TRBJ2-1, the complete variable domain is DSGVTQTPKHLITATGQRVTLRCSPRSGDLSVYWYQQSLDQGLQFLIQYYNGEERAKGNILERFSAQQFPDLHSELNLSSLELGDSALYFCASSVDGGGRSSYNEQFFGPGTRLTVL.

The rearrangement joins TRBV7-2 to TRBJ2-1, with TRBD2 as a possible D gene (6 bases). The germline V and J ends were trimmed by 2 bases and 8 bases, with 13 bases remaining between them. Germline assignment: CDR1 SGHTA and CDR2 FQGNSA. This CDR3 is 14 amino acids long. The CDR3 sequence: CASSLQLGGDEQFF. The CDR3 region has the DNA TGTGCCAGCAGCTTACAATTGGGAGGCGATGAGCAGTTCTTC. The complete variable domain, with remaining parts taken from reference TRBV7-2 and TRBJ2-1, reads GAGVSQSPSNKVTEKGKDVELRCDPISGHTALYWYRQSLGQGLEFLIYFQGNSAPDKSGLPSDRFSAERTGGSVSTLTIQRTQQEDSAVYLCASSLQLGGDEQFFGPGTRLTVL.

The genes are TRBV7-2 and TRBJ2-2; TRBD2 is a possible D gene (6 bases). CDR3 length equals 15 residues. Germline V CDR1 and CDR2: SGHTA, FQGNSA. Trimming removed 5 bases at V and 5 bases at J, with 15 bases between. The CDR3 protein is CASSRLGGRTGELFF. The DNA of the CDR3 is TGTGCCAGCAGCCGACTGGGGGGAAGGACCGGGGAGCTGTTTTTT.

The chain links TRBV9 to TRBJ1-2, with 10 positions matching TRBD1. The CDR3 runs 14 residues. V shed 0 bases, J shed 9 bases, and the junction held 5 bases outside the gene matches. Germline V gene lookup returns CDR1 SGDLS and CDR2 YYNGEE. The CDR3 reads CASSVGDRGLSYTF. CDR3 DNA sequence: TGTGCCAGCAGCGTAGGGGACAGGGGTCTTAGCTACACCTTC.

The V gene is TRBV19, the J gene TRBJ1-5; D is possibly TRBD1 (5 bases). The CDR3 sequence is 14 residues long. Germline V lookup: CDR1 LNHDA, CDR2 SQIVND (reference sequence). The V end was cut by 3 bases, the J end by 4 bases, with 10 bases between. The CDR3 sequence is CASSMGPSNQPQHF. Written as DNA, the CDR3 is TGTGCCAGTAGTATGGGGCCCTCTAATCAGCCCCAGCATTTT.